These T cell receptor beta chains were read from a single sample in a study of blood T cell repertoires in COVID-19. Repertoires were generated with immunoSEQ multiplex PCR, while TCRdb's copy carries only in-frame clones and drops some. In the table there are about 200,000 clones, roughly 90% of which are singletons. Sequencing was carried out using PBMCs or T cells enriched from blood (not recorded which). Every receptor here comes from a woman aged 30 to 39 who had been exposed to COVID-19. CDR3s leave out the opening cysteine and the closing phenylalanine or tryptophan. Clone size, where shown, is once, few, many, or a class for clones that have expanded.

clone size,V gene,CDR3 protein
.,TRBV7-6,ATTSTGQLQSGNTIY
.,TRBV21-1,ASSKGDLRVGQPHKGEQY
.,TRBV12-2,ASRLIWDIQDYEQY
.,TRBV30,AWSVWNRRSPLH
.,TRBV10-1,ASSKDRAGGYT
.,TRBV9,ASSVVPGNEQF
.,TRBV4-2,ASSQDAGGSYNEQF
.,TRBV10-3,AIRVTGGNHGYT
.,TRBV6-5,ASTHGGGESF
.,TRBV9,ASSVGSGLGPWNEQF
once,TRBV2,ASSEGLPYEQY
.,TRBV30,AWNRGPNSPLH
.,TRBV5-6,ASSQTRDTSGETEAF
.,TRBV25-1,ASSEYAGGGETQY
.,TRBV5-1,ASAQGIPTYEQY
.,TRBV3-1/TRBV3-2,ASSPLGATQY
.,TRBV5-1,ASSLGLAIGTDTQY
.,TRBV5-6,ASSPTGVQTQY
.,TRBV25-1,ASSVVRGHYEQY
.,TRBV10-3,AISGEGASSGNTIY
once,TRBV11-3,ASSLSGMVLNTEAF
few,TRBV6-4,ASSVARNTEAF
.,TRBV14,ASSWGSPLH
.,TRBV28,ASRPPDRRGNTIY
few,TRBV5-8,ASSWEGREQY
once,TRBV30,AWSVKGSGGGGKLF
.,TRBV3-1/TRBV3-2,ASGLGQGENTIY